These 19 T cell receptor beta chains share one sample of origin, sequenced in a study of T cells in Graves' hyperthyroidism and ophthalmopathy. RNA transcripts provided the source from which TCR beta CDR3 regions were amplified. HTBI primers drove first-round RT-PCR of the TCR CDR3. One entry per CDR3 protein, called by TCRdb with MiXCR from the multiplex PCR reads. The table includes roughly 630,000 distinct CDR3 sequences, roughly 14% detected once. Sequencing input: blood. The receptors derive from a woman younger than 45 with Graves' hyperthyroidism.

In its sample, this clonotype was seen a few times. The V call is TRBV20-1, the J call TRBJ2-7; 9 nucleotides match TRBD1. The CDR3 is made up of 13 amino acids. V was pared by 7 bases and J by 0 bases, with 4 bases of the junction left unmatched. Germline assignment: CDR1 DFQATT and CDR2 SNEGSKA (reference sequence). Here the CDR3 reads CSVRTGVSYEQYF. CDR3 nucleotide sequence: TGCAGTGTAAGGACAGGGGTCTCCTACGAGCAGTACTTC.

This clonotype was counted at least ten times. The CDR3 is CSAGGLAGLFDEQFF. DNA for the CDR3: TGCAGTGCGGGCGGACTAGCGGGCCTGTTCGACGAGCAGTTCTTC. The genes are TRBV20-1 and TRBJ2-1; 11 bases fit TRBD2. The germline gives CDR1 DFQATT, CDR2 SNEGSKA (reference sequence). After removal of 6 bases from V and 10 bases from J, the junction contained 14 bases not matched to a gene. This CDR3 contains 15 residues.

This clonotype was seen at least ten times. V gene TRBV6-1 combines with J gene TRBJ2-7; 7 nucleotides line up with TRBD1. Germline assignment: CDR1 MNHNS and CDR2 SASEGT. This CDR3 is 13 amino acids long. V shed 6 bases, J shed 3 bases, and the junction held 5 bases outside the gene matches. As DNA, the CDR3 is TGTGCCAGCAGGGGACAGATGGACTACGAGCAGTACTTC. It translates to CASRGQMDYEQYF.

The chain is built from TRBV12-3 or TRBV12-4 and TRBJ2-3; maybe TRBD1 (6 bases). The V and J ends lost 7 bases and 2 bases respectively, with 13 bases between them. The CDR3 runs to 14 residues. This chain's CDR3 is CASKNREITDTQYF. The CDR3 DNA reads as TGTGCCAGCAAGAACAGGGAAATCACAGATACGCAGTATTTT.

The CDR3 nucleotides are TGTGCCACCAGCAAGATGACAGGAGCCATGAGTAAACTGTTTTTT. Its protein product is CATSKMTGAMSKLFF. The chain is built from TRBV15 and TRBJ1-4; possibly TRBD1 for D (6 bases). V lost 4 bases and J 11 bases, leaving 20 bases between the germline ends. This CDR3 is built from 15 residues. CDR1 and CDR2 from the germline V gene are LNHNV and YYDKDF (reference sequence).

This clonotype was counted between two and nine times. This chain links TRBV7-9 with TRBJ1-4; 7 bases are a match to TRBD1. Germline V lookup: CDR1 SEHNR, CDR2 FQNEAQ (reference sequence). With 3 bases clipped from V and 5 bases from J, the junction kept 9 bases outside the gene matches. The CDR3 runs to 16 residues. The CDR3 is CASSFGHDRANEKLFF. DNA for the CDR3: TGTGCCAGCAGCTTCGGGCACGACAGGGCGAATGAAAAACTGTTTTTT.

This clonotype was recorded at least ten times. The chain is built from TRBV6-2 or TRBV6-3 and TRBJ1-1; D ambiguous. V was trimmed by 2 bases and J by 2 bases, leaving 6 bases between them. The CDR3 is 13 residues long. Germline CDR1 MNHEY, CDR2 SVGEGT. The CDR3, as DNA: TGTGCCAGCAGTTACCACACAAACACTGAAGCTTTCTTT. As protein: CASSYHTNTEAFF.

This clonotype came up many times. The gene calls are TRBV19 and TRBJ2-3, with 7 bases lining up with TRBD2. Germline CDR1 LNHDA, CDR2 SQIVND (reference sequence). The V and J ends lost 4 bases and 6 bases, in that order; junction bases with no gene match: 7. The CDR3 loop spans 14 amino acids. The CDR3 region has the DNA TGTGCCAGTAGTACCGGGACTATGCAGGATACGCAGTATTTT. As protein: CASSTGTMQDTQYF.

This clonotype was counted a few times. The V gene is TRBV29-1, the J gene TRBJ1-2; 8 bases map to TRBD1. Per the germline V gene, CDR1 is SQVTM and CDR2 is ANQGSEA. The ends lost 3 bases at V and 7 bases at J; junction bases unmatched: 1. This CDR3 comprises 11 residues. CDR3 nucleotides: TGCAGCGTTGAGGACAGGGCTGGCTACACCTTC. This translates into CSVEDRAGYTF.

This clonotype was recorded at least ten times. In nucleotides, the CDR3 is TGTGCCAGCAGCTTAGGGGTGCGCTACACCTTC. This sequence encodes CASSLGVRYTF. The gene calls are TRBV7-2 and TRBJ1-2; D uncertain. CDR1 and CDR2 from the germline V gene are SGHTA and FQGNSA. V lost 1 base and J lost 9, with 6 bases in between. The CDR3 consists of 11 residues.

This clonotype showed up many times. This sequence joins TRBV12-3 or TRBV12-4 and TRBJ1-1, with TRBD1 as a possible D gene (5 bases). Trimming pared 7 bases from V and 3 bases from J, leaving 15 bases between. This CDR3 region has 14 residues. The DNA of the CDR3 is TGTGCCAGCAACCGTGAGGGGTTCGACACTGAAGCTTTCTTT. Translating gives CASNREGFDTEAFF.

This clonotype was counted ten times or more. The genes are TRBV28 and TRBJ2-1, with 8 positions matching TRBD2. The J segment lost 6 bases and the V segment lost 0 bases, leaving 7 bases of the junction unmatched. Per the germline V gene, CDR1 is MDHEN and CDR2 is SYDVKM. This CDR3 has 16 residues. The CDR3 DNA is TGTGCCAGCAGTTTATGGGCGGGAGGATCGGGCAATGAGCAGTTCTTC. The encoded protein is CASSLWAGGSGNEQFF.

This clonotype has only a few counts. A junction boundary mismatches the germline segment, possibly from a read error. V is TRBV7-7 and J is TRBJ2-1; no clear D gene. The CDR3 totals 15 residues. Germline CDR1 SSHAT, CDR2 FNYEAQ (reference sequence). The CDR3 bases are TGTGCTAGCAGCTTAGGTGTTGACTCCTACAATGAGCAGTTCTTC. It translates to CASSLGVDSYNEQFF.

This clonotype was counted at least ten times. The chain joins TRBV7-8 to TRBJ2-3; D remains ambiguous. Looked up from germline, CDR1 is SGHVS and CDR2 is FQNEAQ. Trimming pared 1 base from V and 4 bases from J, leaving 18 bases between. There are 17 residues in the CDR3. The CDR3 bases are TGTGCCAGCAGCTTAGACGGGCCCTCACGTTACCCAGATACGCAGTATTTT. This encodes CASSLDGPSRYPDTQYF.

Ten or more counts support this clonotype. The rearrangement links TRBV20-1 to TRBJ2-7, with TRBD2 matching over 16 bases. The V and J ends lost 3 bases and 2 bases, in that order; junction bases with no gene match: 10. This CDR3 has 18 residues. Germline V lookup: CDR1 DFQATT, CDR2 SNEGSKA (reference sequence). This CDR3 is CSARGEGLAGGRPYEQYF. The DNA for the CDR3 is TGCAGTGCTAGGGGTGAGGGACTAGCGGGAGGGCGGCCCTACGAGCAGTACTTC.

This clonotype has ten or more counts. In nucleotides, the CDR3 is TGCAGTGCCCCCGGGTCGGGGGGCGTTTATGGCTACACCTTC. Protein: CSAPGSGGVYGYTF. The gene calls are TRBV20-1 and TRBJ1-2, with D perhaps matching TRBD1 (6 bases). Trimming cost V 6 bases and J 5 bases, with 19 bases left between them. Germline-derived CDR1 and CDR2 are DFQATT and SNEGSKA (reference sequence). CDR3 length: 14 amino acids.

To note about this clonotype: A much bigger clone sits one base away, suggesting this may be a read error. The chain employs TRBV28 and TRBJ1-5; D is unresolved. CDR3 length: 13 amino acids. Per germline, CDR1 MDHEN and CDR2 SYDVKM. CDR3 in amino acids: CASRTLVGQPRHF. CDR3 nucleotides: TGTGCCAGCCGGACTCTAGTGGGTCAGCCCCGGCATTTT.

The rearrangement joins TRBV27 to TRBJ2-7; D is tentatively TRBD1 or TRBD2 (6 bases each). Germline V CDR1 and CDR2: MNHEY, SMNVEV (reference sequence). The CDR3 has 14 amino acids. The ends were cut back, 4 bases at V and 4 bases at J, with 14 bases in the middle. The CDR3 nucleotides are TGTGCCAGCAGTTCGGGGGACAACTCTTACGAGCAGTACTTC. This codes for CASSSGDNSYEQYF.

V gene TRBV2 combines with J gene TRBJ1-1; 8 nucleotides agree with TRBD1. With 4 bases clipped from V and 0 bases from J, the junction kept 4 bases outside the gene matches. This CDR3 is 15 amino acids long. Per germline, CDR1 SNHLY and CDR2 FYNNEI. This CDR3 reads CASSGQGRVNTEAFF. CDR3 bases: TGTGCCAGCAGTGGACAGGGGAGGGTGAACACTGAAGCTTTCTTT.